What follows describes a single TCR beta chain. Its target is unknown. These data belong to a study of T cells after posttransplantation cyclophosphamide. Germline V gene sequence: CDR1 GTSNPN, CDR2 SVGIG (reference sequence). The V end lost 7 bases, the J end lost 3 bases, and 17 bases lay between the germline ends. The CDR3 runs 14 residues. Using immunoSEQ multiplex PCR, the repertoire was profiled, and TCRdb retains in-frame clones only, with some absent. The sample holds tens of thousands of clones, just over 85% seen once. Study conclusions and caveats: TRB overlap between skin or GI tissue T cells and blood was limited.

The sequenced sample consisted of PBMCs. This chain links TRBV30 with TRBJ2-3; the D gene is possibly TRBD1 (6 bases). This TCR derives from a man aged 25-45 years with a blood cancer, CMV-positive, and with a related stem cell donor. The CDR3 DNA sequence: TGTGCCTCTTCCAGGGGCGGTGGGACAGATACGCAGTATTTT. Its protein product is CASSRGGGTDTQYF.